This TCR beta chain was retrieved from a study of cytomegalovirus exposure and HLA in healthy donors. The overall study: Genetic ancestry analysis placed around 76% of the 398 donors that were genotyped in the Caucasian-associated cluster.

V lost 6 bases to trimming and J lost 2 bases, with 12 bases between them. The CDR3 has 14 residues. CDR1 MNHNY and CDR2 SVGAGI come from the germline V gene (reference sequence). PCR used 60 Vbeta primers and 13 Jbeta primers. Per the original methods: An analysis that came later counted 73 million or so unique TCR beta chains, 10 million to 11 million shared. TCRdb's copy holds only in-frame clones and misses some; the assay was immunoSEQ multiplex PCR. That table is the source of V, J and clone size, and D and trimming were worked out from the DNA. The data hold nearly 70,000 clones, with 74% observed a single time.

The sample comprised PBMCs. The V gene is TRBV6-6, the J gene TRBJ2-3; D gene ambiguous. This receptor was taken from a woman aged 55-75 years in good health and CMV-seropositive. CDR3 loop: CASRPAQNTDTQYF. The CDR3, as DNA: TGTGCCAGCAGACCGGCACAGAACACAGATACGCAGTATTTT.